This entry features one T cell receptor beta chain sequence. Authors' methods: The assay estimated nucleated cells by amplifying reference gene primers. Assay: immunoSEQ multiplex PCR; the TCRdb copy retains only in-frame clones and omits some. V and J calls plus clone size are reproduced from that table; the DNA served to infer D and trimming. The sample has roughly 150,000 clones, around nine tenths seen once. The data are from a study of blood T cell repertoires in COVID-19. For the study at large: Samples of COVID-19 (acute and convalescent) were obtained from the United States, Italy and Spain. T cells, B-cell-depleted T cells, or PBMCs provided the cDNA or gDNA that served as material.

CDR1 is SGHRS, CDR2 YFSETQ, per germline. The CDR3 has 16 amino acids. V trimming: 3 bases; J trimming: 3 bases; junction bases outside the gene matches: 4. This TCR was recovered from a woman aged 65 to 85 with acute or convalescent COVID-19. The sequenced sample consisted of peripheral blood. The rearrangement links TRBV5-1 to TRBJ1-4; 11 bases are a match to TRBD1. The CDR3 DNA is TGCGCCAGCAGCTCGGGACAGGGGGGACCTAATGAAAAACTGTTTTTT. Amino acids: CASSSGQGGPNEKLFF.